These 14 T cell receptor beta chains were all obtained from the same sample, sequenced in a study of identical twins. In TCRdb, the 5' RACE reads were re-called with MiXCR into one record per CDR3 protein. The sample lists 400,000 to 500,000 distinct CDR3 sequences, around 20% occurring once. The sample taken for sequencing was naive T cells sorted from blood. The source is a man aged 50-60 years in good health.

There are many counts of this clonotype. The chain is built from TRBV5-1 and TRBJ2-3; D perhaps matches TRBD1 (6 bases). CDR1 and CDR2 from the germline V gene are SGHRS and YFSETQ. The germline V and J ends were trimmed by 3 bases and 2 bases, with 13 bases remaining between them. The CDR3 spans 15 residues. The CDR3 here is CASSSSGHSTDTQYF. In nucleotides, the CDR3 is TGCGCCAGCAGCTCCTCGGGACACTCCACAGATACGCAGTATTTT.

This clonotype was observed a handful of times. The chain combines TRBV12-3 or TRBV12-4 with TRBJ2-5, with TRBD2 as a possible D gene (5 bases). There are 14 residues in the CDR3. V was clipped by 4 bases and J by 5 bases, with 14 bases between them. The CDR3 region is CASSSSGIWETQYF. The CDR3 DNA sequence: TGTGCCAGCAGTTCGTCCGGGATTTGGGAGACCCAGTACTTC.

The V and J genes are TRBV28 and TRBJ2-1, with 7 bases identical to TRBD2. The trim removed 5 bases at V and 6 bases at J, leaving 16 bases unmatched. The CDR3 contains 17 residues. Germline-derived CDR1 and CDR2 are MDHEN and SYDVKM. DNA of the CDR3: TGTGCCAGCAGTCCCCGTCCCAATCGGGACTACACCAATGAGCAGTTCTTC. This sequence encodes CASSPRPNRDYTNEQFF. Looking up the rest from reference TRBV28 and TRBJ2-1 gives the full variable domain: DVKVTQSSRYLVKRTGEKVFLECVQDMDHENMFWYRQDPGLGLRLIYFSYDVKMKEKGDIPEGYSVSREKKERFSLILESASTNQTSMYLCASSPRPNRDYTNEQFFGPGTRLTVL.

The V gene is TRBV6-2 or TRBV6-3, the J gene TRBJ2-7; TRBD1 is a possible D gene (5 bases). Germline CDR1 and CDR2: MNHEY and SVGEGT. This CDR3 comprises 16 residues. V lost 2 bases, J lost 2 bases, and 16 bases lay in between. CDR3 DNA: TGTGCCAGCAGTTACAAGGGAAGGACATCTACCTACGAGCAGTACTTC. Protein sequence: CASSYKGRTSTYEQYF.

V usage is TRBV6-2 or TRBV6-3 and J usage is TRBJ2-1, with a weak D call TRBD2 (5 bases). CDR3 length: 11 residues. Trimming pared 5 bases from V and 9 bases from J, leaving 8 bases between. The germline gives CDR1 MNHEY, CDR2 SVGEGT. For the CDR3, the DNA is TGTGCCAGCAGTAGTAGCGTTGAGCAGTTCTTC. It yields the protein CASSSSVEQFF.

J is TRBJ2-1 and V is TRBV20-1, with TRBD2 identical over 10 bases. J lost 9 bases, V lost 4 bases, and 9 bases had no gene match. Per germline, CDR1 DFQATT and CDR2 SNEGSKA (reference sequence). There are 14 residues in the CDR3. This chain's CDR3 is CSAKAGGPAVEQFF. In nucleotides, the CDR3 is TGCAGTGCTAAAGCGGGAGGGCCTGCTGTTGAGCAGTTCTTC.

In this sample, this clonotype turned up many times. The chain has TRBV10-3 and TRBJ2-7; perhaps TRBD2 as D (6 bases). The CDR3 extends over 17 amino acids. Germline lookup yields CDR1 ENHRY and CDR2 SYGVKD. V lost 0 bases to trimming and J lost 2 bases, with 17 bases between them. The CDR3 nucleotides read TGTGCCATCAGTGAGTCCCTATTAGACCGGGAGACCTACGAGCAGTACTTC. Translation: CAISESLLDRETYEQYF.

The J gene is TRBJ2-3, the V gene TRBV14; the D gene is possibly TRBD2 (6 bases). This CDR3 is 12 amino acids long. Germline lookup yields CDR1 SGHDN and CDR2 FVKESK. V shed 1 base and J shed 8 bases, with 7 bases lying between them. The chain's CDR3 is CASSQVEGTQYF. The CDR3 DNA is TGTGCCAGCAGCCAAGTGGAGGGTACGCAGTATTTT.

The chain employs TRBV5-5 and TRBJ2-2, with D possibly TRBD1 on 6 matching bases. Trimming shortened V by 6 bases and J by 4 bases, and 13 bases separated the two germline ends. Germline values: CDR1 SGHKS, CDR2 YYEKEE (reference sequence). The CDR3 sequence is 14 residues long. CDR3 protein: CASTLRQATGELFF. CDR3 in DNA: TGTGCCAGCACCTTAAGACAGGCCACCGGGGAGCTGTTTTTT.

This clonotype was picked up many times. V and J are TRBV12-3 or TRBV12-4 and TRBJ2-3; TRBD2 might be the D (5 bases). The CDR3 totals 12 residues. With 6 bases removed from V and 9 bases from J, the gap between germline ends came to 13 bases. CDR3 region: CASSQDWETQYF. The CDR3 DNA is TGTGCCAGCAGCCAGGACTGGGAGACGCAGTATTTT.

The chain links TRBV30 to TRBJ1-2, with D uncertain. CDR1 is GTSNPN, CDR2 SVGIG, per germline (reference sequence). The CDR3 has 10 amino acids. Trimming shortened V by 5 bases and J by 8 bases, and 9 bases separated the two germline ends. The CDR3 DNA follows: TGTGCCTGGGGAATAGGAGGCTACACCTTC. Protein product: CAWGIGGYTF.

The rearrangement uses TRBV4-1 and TRBJ2-2; 9 nucleotides agree with TRBD2. The V and J ends lost 1 base and 2 bases, in that order; junction bases with no gene match: 5. This CDR3 has 17 residues. CDR1 MGHRA and CDR2 YSYEKL come from the germline V gene. Written as DNA, the CDR3 is TGCGCCAGCAGCCAAGGGGGGCTAGCGGGAAACACCGGGGAGCTGTTTTTT. It specifies CASSQGGLAGNTGELFF.

This clonotype was seen at least ten times. The chain joins TRBV12-3 or TRBV12-4 to TRBJ2-1; D is perhaps TRBD2 (5 bases). The CDR3 spans 15 residues. Trimming pared 3 bases from V and 6 bases from J, leaving 15 bases between. As DNA, the CDR3 is TGTGCCAGCAGTTTGGGCGGGCAACGTTCCAATGAGCAGTTCTTC. Its translation is CASSLGGQRSNEQFF.

This clonotype was found a few times. CDR3 in amino acids: CSARDHSRQAGETQYF. The CDR3 nucleotides read TGCAGTGCTAGAGATCACAGTCGGCAGGCGGGAGAGACCCAGTACTTC. The V gene is TRBV20-1, the J gene TRBJ2-5; maybe TRBD2 (5 bases). Deletions cut 0 bases from V and 4 bases from J, with 18 bases between. CDR1 is DFQATT and CDR2 is SNEGSKA in the germline V gene (reference sequence). The CDR3 runs 16 residues.